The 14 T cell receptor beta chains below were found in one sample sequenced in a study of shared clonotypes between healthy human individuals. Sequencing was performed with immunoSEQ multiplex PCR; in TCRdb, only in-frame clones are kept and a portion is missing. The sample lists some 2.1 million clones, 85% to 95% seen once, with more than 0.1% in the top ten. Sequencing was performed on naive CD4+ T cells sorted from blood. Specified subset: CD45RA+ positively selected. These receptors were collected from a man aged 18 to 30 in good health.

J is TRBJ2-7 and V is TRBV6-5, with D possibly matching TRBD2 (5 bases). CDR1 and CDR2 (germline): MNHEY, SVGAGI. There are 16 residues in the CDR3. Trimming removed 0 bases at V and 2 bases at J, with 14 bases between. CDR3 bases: TGTGCCAGCAGTTACTCGCGGGCAGCTTTAGCCTACGAGCAGTACTTC. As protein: CASSYSRAALAYEQYF.

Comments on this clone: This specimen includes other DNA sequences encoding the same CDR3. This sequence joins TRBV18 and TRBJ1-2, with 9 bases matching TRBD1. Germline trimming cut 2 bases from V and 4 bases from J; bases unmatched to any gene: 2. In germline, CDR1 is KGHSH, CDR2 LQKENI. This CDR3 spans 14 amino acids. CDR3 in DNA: TGTGCCAGCTCACCAACGGACAGGGGCTATGGCTACACCTTC. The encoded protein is CASSPTDRGYGYTF.

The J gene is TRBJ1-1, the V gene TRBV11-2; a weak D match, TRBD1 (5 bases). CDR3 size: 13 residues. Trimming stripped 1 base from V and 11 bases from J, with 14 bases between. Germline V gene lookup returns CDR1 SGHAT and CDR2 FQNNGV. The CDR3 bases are TGTGCCAGCAGCTTAGCGGACACACTTAATGCTTTCTTT. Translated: CASSLADTLNAFF.

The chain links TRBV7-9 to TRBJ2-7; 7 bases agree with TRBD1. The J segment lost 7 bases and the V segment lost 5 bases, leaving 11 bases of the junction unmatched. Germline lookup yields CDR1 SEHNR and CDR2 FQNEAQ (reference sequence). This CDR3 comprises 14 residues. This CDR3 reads CASSPGQWGSEQYF. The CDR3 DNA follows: TGTGCCAGCAGCCCGGGACAGTGGGGGTCGGAGCAGTACTTC.

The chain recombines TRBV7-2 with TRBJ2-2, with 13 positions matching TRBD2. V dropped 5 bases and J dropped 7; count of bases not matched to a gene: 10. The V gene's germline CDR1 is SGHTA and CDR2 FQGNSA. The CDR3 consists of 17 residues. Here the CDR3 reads CASSPRTSGSIGGELFF. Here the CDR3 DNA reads TGTGCCAGCAGCCCGCGGACTAGCGGGAGTATAGGCGGGGAGCTGTTTTTT.

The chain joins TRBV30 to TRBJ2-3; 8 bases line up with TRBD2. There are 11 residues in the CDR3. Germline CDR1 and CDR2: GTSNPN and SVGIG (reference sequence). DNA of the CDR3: TGTGCAAGGGCGGCGGGAGGTACGCAGTATTTT. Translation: CARAAGGTQYF.

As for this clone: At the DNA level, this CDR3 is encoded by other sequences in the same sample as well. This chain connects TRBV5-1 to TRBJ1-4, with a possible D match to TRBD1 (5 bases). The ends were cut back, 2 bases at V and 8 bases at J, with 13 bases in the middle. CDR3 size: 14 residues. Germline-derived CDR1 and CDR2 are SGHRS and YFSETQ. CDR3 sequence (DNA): TGCGCCAGCAGCTTAAGGCAGGGAGGCGAAAAACTGTTTTTT. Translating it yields CASSLRQGGEKLFF.

The CDR3 here is CAWTVLRGGDTQYF. The CDR3, as DNA: TGTGCCTGGACCGTACTTAGGGGCGGGGATACGCAGTATTTT. The chain joins TRBV30 to TRBJ2-3, with D possibly being TRBD1 or TRBD2 (5 bases each). The length of the CDR3 is 14 residues. CDR1 and CDR2 (germline): GTSNPN, SVGIG (reference sequence). The V end lost 4 bases, the J end lost 6 bases, and 17 bases lay between the germline ends.

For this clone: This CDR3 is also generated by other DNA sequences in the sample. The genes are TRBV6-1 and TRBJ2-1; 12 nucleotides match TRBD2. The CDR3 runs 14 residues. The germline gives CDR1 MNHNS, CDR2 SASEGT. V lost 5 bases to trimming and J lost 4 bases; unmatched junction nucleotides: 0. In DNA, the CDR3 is TGTGCCAGCAGTCTAGCGGGGGGGTACAATGAGCAGTTCTTC. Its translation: CASSLAGGYNEQFF.

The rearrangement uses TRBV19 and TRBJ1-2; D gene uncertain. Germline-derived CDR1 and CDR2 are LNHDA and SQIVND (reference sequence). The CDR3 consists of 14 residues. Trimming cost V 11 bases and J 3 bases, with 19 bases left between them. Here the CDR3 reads CACDEERCHYGYTF. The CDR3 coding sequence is TGTGCCTGTGACGAGGAGAGGTGTCACTATGGCTACACCTTC.

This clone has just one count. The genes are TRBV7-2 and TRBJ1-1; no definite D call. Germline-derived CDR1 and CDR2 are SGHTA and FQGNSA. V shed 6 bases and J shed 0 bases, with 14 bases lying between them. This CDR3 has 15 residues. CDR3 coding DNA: TGTGCCAGCAGGCTTTCGGCGCTTTTGAACACTGAAGCTTTCTTT. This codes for CASRLSALLNTEAFF.

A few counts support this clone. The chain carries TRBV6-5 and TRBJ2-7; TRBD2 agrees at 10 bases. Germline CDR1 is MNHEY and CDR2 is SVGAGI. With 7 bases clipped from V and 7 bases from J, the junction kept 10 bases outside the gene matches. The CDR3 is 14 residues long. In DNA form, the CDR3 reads TGTGCCAGCACACGGGGAGCGGGGGGGAGTGAGCAGTACTTC. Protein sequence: CASTRGAGGSEQYF.

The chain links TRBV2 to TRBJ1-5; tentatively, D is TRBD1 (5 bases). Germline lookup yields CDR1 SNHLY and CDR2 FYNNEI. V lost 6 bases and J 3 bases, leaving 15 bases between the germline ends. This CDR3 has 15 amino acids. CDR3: CASRDRDVPNQPQHF. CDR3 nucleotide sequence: TGTGCCAGCAGGGACCGGGACGTACCCAATCAGCCCCAGCATTTT.

The CDR3 DNA is TGTGCCAGCTCACGAACGGAGGGTCGGGCCTACGAGCAGTACTTC. This gives the protein CASSRTEGRAYEQYF. The V call is TRBV18, the J call TRBJ2-7; a possible D gene is TRBD2 (6 bases). This CDR3 has 15 amino acids. CDR1 and CDR2 from the germline V gene are KGHSH and LQKENI. Trimming removed 4 bases at V and 2 bases at J, with 15 bases between.